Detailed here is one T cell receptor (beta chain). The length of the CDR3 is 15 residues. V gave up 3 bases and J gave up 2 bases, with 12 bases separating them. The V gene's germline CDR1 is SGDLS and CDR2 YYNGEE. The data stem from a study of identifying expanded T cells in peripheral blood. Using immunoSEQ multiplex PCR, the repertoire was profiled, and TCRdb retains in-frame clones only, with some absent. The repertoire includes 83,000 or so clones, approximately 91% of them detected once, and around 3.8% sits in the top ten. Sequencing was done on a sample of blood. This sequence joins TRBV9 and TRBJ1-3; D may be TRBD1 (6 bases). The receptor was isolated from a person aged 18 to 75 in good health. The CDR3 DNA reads TGTGCCAGCAGCGCCGACAGGCCCGCTGGAAACACCATATATTTT. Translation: CASSADRPAGNTIYF.